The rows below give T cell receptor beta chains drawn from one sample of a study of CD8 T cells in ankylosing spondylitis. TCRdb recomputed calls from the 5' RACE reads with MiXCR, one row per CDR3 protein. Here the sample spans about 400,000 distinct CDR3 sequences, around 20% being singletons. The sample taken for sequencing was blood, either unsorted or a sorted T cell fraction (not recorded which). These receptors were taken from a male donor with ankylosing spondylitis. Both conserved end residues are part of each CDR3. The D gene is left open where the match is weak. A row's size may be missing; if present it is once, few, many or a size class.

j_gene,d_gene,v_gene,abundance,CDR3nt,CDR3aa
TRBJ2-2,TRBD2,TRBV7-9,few,TGTGCCAGCAGCTTAGCACTAGCGGCAACCGGGGAGCTGTTTTTT,CASSLALAATGELFF
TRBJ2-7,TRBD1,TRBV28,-,TGTGCCACCCGGACAGGTCCTGATGAGCAGTACTTC,CATRTGPDEQYF
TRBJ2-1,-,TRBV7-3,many,TGTGCCAGCAGCTTAAGCCGCACAGGCAATGAGCAGTTCTTC,CASSLSRTGNEQFF
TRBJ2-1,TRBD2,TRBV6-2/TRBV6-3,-,TGTGCCAGCAGTCCCCTAGCGGGAGGGACAAGAGGCAATGAGCAGTTCTTC,CASSPLAGGTRGNEQFF
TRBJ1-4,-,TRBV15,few,TGTGCCACCAGCAGAGATACAGGCCATAATGAAAAACTGTTTTTT,CATSRDTGHNEKLFF
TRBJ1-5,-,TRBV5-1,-,TGCGCCAGCAGCCCAAGTGCGAATAGCAATCAGCCCCAGCATTTT,CASSPSANSNQPQHF
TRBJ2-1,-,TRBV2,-,TGTGCCAGCAGTGTGTTGAGGGGCGGGTCGTATGAGCAGTTCTTC,CASSVLRGGSYEQFF
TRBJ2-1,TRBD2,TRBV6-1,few,TGTGCCAGCAGCCCCCATAGCGGGAGGGCCAGAAATGAGCAGTTCTTC,CASSPHSGRARNEQFF
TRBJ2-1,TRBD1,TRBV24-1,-,TGTGCCACCAGTGACCCGGGACAGGGTGTCAATGAGCAGTTCTTC,CATSDPGQGVNEQFF
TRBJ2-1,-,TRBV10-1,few,TGCGCCAGCAGTGACCCTAGCGCGAGCTCCTACAATGAGCAGTTCTTC,CASSDPSASSYNEQFF
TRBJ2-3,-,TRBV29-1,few,TGCAGCTCTGGACGAACAGATACGCAGTATTTT,CSSGRTDTQYF
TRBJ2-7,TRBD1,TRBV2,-,TGTGCCAGCAATGGATTAAAGGACAGGGGTTACGAGCAGTACTTC,CASNGLKDRGYEQYF
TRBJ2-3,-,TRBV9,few,TGTGCCAGCAGCGTCAGGGAAGATACGCAGTATTTT,CASSVREDTQYF
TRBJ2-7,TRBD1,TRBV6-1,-,TGTGCCAGCAGTGATATCGGAGGACAGGCCGACTACGAGCAGTACTTC,CASSDIGGQADYEQYF
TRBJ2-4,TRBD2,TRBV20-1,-,TGCAGTGCTCCACGTACTAGCGGGGCGACGGGGAACATTCAGTACTTC,CSAPRTSGATGNIQYF
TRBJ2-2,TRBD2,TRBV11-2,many,TGTGCCAGCAGCCCGACTAGCGGGTCCGGGGAGCTGTTTTTT,CASSPTSGSGELFF
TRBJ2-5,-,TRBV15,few,TGTGCCACCAGCAGGGGCGGGACTGGACAAGAGACCCAGTACTTC,CATSRGGTGQETQYF